This TCR beta chain was sequenced during a study of early T cells in non-severe SARS-CoV-2 infection (dated by TCRdb to about 2021). About the full investigation: Because TCR sequencing relied on bulk RNA taken from unsorted whole blood, pairing of alpha and beta chains was not possible.

The study at large found these results: VDJdb matching was skewed toward anti-spike CD8 responses and likely underestimated virus-specific expansions, missing private and CD4 specificities.

This clonotype was recorded a few times. Its antigen target is currently unknown. No per-base quality is available; no much larger clone lies one base away. Libraries came from 5' RACE. Sequencing took place on a NextSeq 500. To correct for sequencing error and PCR bias, the TCR library protocol tagged individual cDNA molecules with unique molecular identifiers. Both TCR alpha and beta chains were sequenced, and tight co-correlation was observed between alpha and beta sequence abundances in each sample. As for the authors' bioinformatics: Decombinator V4 was used to annotate the V gene, J gene and CDR3 of the TCR sequences. TCRs were defined as expanded if a significant change between any two time points was detected under a Poisson model with p below 0.0001. TCR abundances were normalised to the total number of TCRs sequenced per sample and were expressed as counts per million. MAIT TCRs were defined by TRAV1-2 paired with TRAJ12, TRAJ20 or TRAJ33, and iNKT TCRs by TRAV10 paired with TRAJ18. VDJdb, accessed on 1 November 2021, was searched for TCRs annotated for CMV, EBV and SARS-CoV-2, and TCRs annotated for more than one antigen were excluded. TCRdb trimmed the raw reads at Q25, called clones with MiXCR and kept productive beta chains. One record per CDR3 amino acid sequence lists the most common genes and DNA. In this record, the V and J calls reflect TCRdb's handling and not the investigators' own analysis. The sample table lists some 80,000 distinct CDR3 sequences, roughly 5.3% of them with a count of one. Together, the top ten hold less than 9.5% of the sample.

A case-control design nested within a healthcare worker cohort in London, UK, was used, with weekly nasopharyngeal swab PCR tests and blood sampling performed. Healthcare workers were enrolled in the week of the UK lockdown, from 23 to 31 March 2020, and were followed every week for up to roughly 16 weeks. The germline V gene sets CDR1 to MNHEY and CDR2 to SVGAGI. At the junction V is shortened by 2 bases and J by 2 bases, with 10 bases in between. Taken from cysteine to phenylalanine, the CDR3 has 14 residues. This entry keeps only the CDR3 DNA: 42 bases, framed from base 1. Sequenced here: whole blood, sampled at baseline. The clonotype originates from an adult who was a healthcare worker with PCR-confirmed SARS-CoV-2 infection or an uninfected control (not recorded which). The rearrangement joined TRBV6-5 to TRBJ2-7; TRBD2 might be the D gene, on 7 matching bases. The DNA sequence is TGTGCCAGCAGTTACGGGCGGGGGCCCTACGAGCAGTACTTC. This gives the protein CASSYGRGPYEQYF.